These T cell receptor beta chains were read from a single sample in a study of spatial heterogeneity in lung cancer. TCRdb reprocessed the 5' RACE reads with MiXCR, giving one entry per CDR3 protein. The sample contains fewer than 5,500 distinct CDR3 sequences, 6.5% to 8.5% of which appear only once. Source: lung tumor tissue, taken at surgery. The source is a female donor with early-stage non-small cell lung cancer. CDR3s include the opening cysteine and the closing phenylalanine or tryptophan. The D gene is left open where the match is weak. Clone size is shown for a subset of rows, as once, few, many or a class of expanded clone.

size	D	V	J	CDR3	DNA
NA	NA	TRBV5-1	TRBJ1-6	CASRPTNDGSPLHF	TGCGCCAGCAGACCCACCAATGATGGTTCACCCCTCCACTTT
many	TRBD1	TRBV7-2	TRBJ2-5	CASSLFPGQQETQYF	TGTGCCAGCAGCTTATTTCCGGGACAGCAAGAGACCCAGTACTTC
medium-sized	TRBD2	TRBV25-1	TRBJ2-5	CASSERGAFETQYF	TGTGCCAGCAGTGAGCGGGGGGCGTTTGAGACCCAGTACTTC
medium-sized	NA	TRBV6-5	TRBJ2-1	CASSYSMPGLLYNEQFF	TGTGCCAGCAGTTACTCGATGCCGGGACTCCTATACAATGAGCAGTTCTTC
many	TRBD1	TRBV18	TRBJ2-7	CASSPPTGAEQYF	TGTGCCAGCTCACCACCAACAGGGGCCGAGCAGTACTTC
few	TRBD2	TRBV5-1	TRBJ2-3	CASSPGLASTDTQYF	TGCGCCAGCAGCCCCGGACTAGCAAGCACAGATACGCAGTATTTT
many	TRBD1	TRBV29-1	TRBJ1-1	CSVEGWDRVNTEAFF	TGCAGCGTTGAGGGATGGGACAGGGTGAACACTGAAGCTTTCTTT
few	TRBD2	TRBV5-1	TRBJ2-3	CASSFSSGSTDTQYF	TGCGCCAGCAGCTTTTCTAGCGGGAGTACAGATACGCAGTATTTT
NA	TRBD2	TRBV11-2	TRBJ2-5	CASSPLAGGQETQYF	TGTGCCAGCAGCCCCTTAGCGGGGGGGCAAGAGACCCAGTACTTC
few	NA	TRBV5-1	TRBJ1-1	CASSLEGRGRNTEAFF	TGCGCCAGCAGCTTGGAGGGCAGGGGCCGGAACACTGAAGCTTTCTTT
many	NA	TRBV6-6	TRBJ1-3	CASRETYGNTIYF	TGTGCCAGCAGGGAGACCTATGGAAACACCATATATTTT
many	TRBD1	TRBV7-2	TRBJ1-1	CASSSTGGQNTEAFF	TGTGCCAGCAGCTCCACAGGGGGCCAGAACACTGAAGCTTTCTTT
medium-sized	TRBD2	TRBV6-2/TRBV6-3	TRBJ2-1	CASSPGTSGSSGLGEQFF	TGTGCCAGCAGCCCCGGGACTAGCGGGAGTTCGGGGCTAGGTGAGCAGTTCTTC
medium-sized	NA	TRBV2	TRBJ1-4	CASSEAFGLGGEVEKLFF	TGTGCCAGCAGTGAAGCGTTTGGATTGGGGGGCGAGGTTGAAAAACTGTTTTTT
many	NA	TRBV9	TRBJ1-1	CASSVSGAVTEAFF	TGTGCCAGCAGCGTGTCAGGGGCTGTCACTGAAGCTTTCTTT
few	NA	TRBV7-2	TRBJ2-4	CASSFPGTKNIQYF	TGTGCCAGCAGCTTTCCGGGCACCAAAAACATTCAGTACTTC
NA	NA	TRBV5-1	TRBJ1-2	CASSSTTGNYGYTF	TGCGCCAGCAGCTCGACGACAGGCAACTATGGCTACACCTTC
many	TRBD1	TRBV7-2	TRBJ1-1	CASSDQGGYTEAFF	TGTGCCAGCAGCGATCAGGGGGGGTACACTGAAGCTTTCTTT
many	TRBD1	TRBV12-5	TRBJ2-1	CASGLDRGNYNEQFF	TGTGCTAGTGGTTTGGACAGGGGGAACTACAATGAGCAGTTCTTC
few	TRBD1	TRBV5-6	TRBJ2-1	CASSSGTGGMYNEQFF	TGTGCCAGCAGCTCAGGGACAGGGGGCATGTACAATGAGCAGTTCTTC
many	NA	TRBV19	TRBJ1-6	CASRTDYNSPLHF	TGTGCCAGCAGGACGGATTATAATTCACCCCTCCACTTT
few	TRBD1	TRBV18	TRBJ1-2	CASSPRGQGEAGYTF	TGTGCCAGCTCACCACGCGGACAGGGCGAGGCTGGCTACACCTTC
medium-sized	TRBD1	TRBV13	TRBJ1-6	CASSSGQANSPLHF	TGTGCCAGCAGCTCCGGACAGGCGAATTCACCCCTCCACTTT
NA	NA	TRBV29-1	TRBJ2-3	CSVAVKGADTQYF	TGCAGCGTTGCTGTAAAGGGAGCAGATACGCAGTATTTT
many	NA	TRBV11-2	TRBJ2-5	CASSPRGAGVLKTQYF	TGTGCCAGCAGCCCTCGGGGTGCTGGGGTGTTAAAGACCCAGTACTTC
few	TRBD2	TRBV20-1	TRBJ2-7	CSARPGTSGGPGYEQYF	TGCAGTGCTCGCCCCGGGACTAGCGGGGGCCCTGGCTACGAGCAGTACTTC
many	NA	TRBV20-1	TRBJ1-4	CSARSGDREKLFF	TGCAGTGCTAGGTCCGGGGATCGCGAAAAACTGTTTTTT
medium-sized	NA	TRBV11-3	TRBJ2-1	CASSSIGAHGEQFF	TGTGCCAGCAGCTCAATTGGGGCCCACGGTGAGCAGTTCTTC
medium-sized	TRBD2	TRBV4-3	TRBJ2-5	CASSQHLAGGSQETQYF	TGCGCCAGCAGCCAACATCTAGCGGGAGGGTCCCAAGAGACCCAGTACTTC
few	NA	TRBV7-2	TRBJ1-2	CASSLWSSGRKKYGYTF	TGTGCCAGCAGCTTATGGTCTTCGGGACGGAAGAAGTATGGCTACACCTTC
medium-sized	NA	TRBV29-1	TRBJ2-1	CSVGGTTIYNEQFF	TGCAGCGTTGGAGGGACCACCATTTACAATGAGCAGTTCTTC
medium-sized	NA	TRBV10-3	TRBJ2-3	CAISEPLDRKASSTDTQYF	TGTGCCATCAGTGAGCCACTTGACAGGAAGGCCTCTAGCACAGATACGCAGTATTTT
medium-sized	NA	TRBV5-1	TRBJ2-6	CASSLSPSGANVLTF	TGCGCCAGCAGCTTAAGCCCCTCTGGGGCCAACGTCCTGACTTTC
medium-sized	NA	TRBV25-1	TRBJ2-3	CASRSSGTARDTQYF	TGTGCCAGCAGGTCTTCTGGGACCGCAAGAGATACGCAGTATTTT
NA	NA	TRBV6-6	TRBJ2-1	CASSYSDGTGEQFF	TGTGCCAGCAGTTACTCGGACGGGACCGGTGAGCAGTTCTTC
medium-sized	TRBD2	TRBV4-3	TRBJ2-3	CASSQGLAGAPADTQYF	TGCGCCAGCAGCCAAGGACTAGCGGGGGCCCCCGCAGATACGCAGTATTTT